This T cell receptor (beta chain) was retrieved from a study of OX40 agonist ivuxolimab in advanced cancers. Germline V gene data show CDR1 as SGDLS and CDR2 as YYNGEE. The CDR3 is 13 amino acids. With 4 bases removed from V and 5 bases from J, the gap between germline ends came to 9 bases. As for this clone: Its specificity is unknown.

General study points: Expanded clones tended on average to be more numerous among CD8+ T cells than CD4+. Partly responding patients at 0.1-3.0 mg/kg showed some of the smallest clonal expansion. CD4+ and CD8+ blood T cells expanded clonally by week 6 at 0.1 to 3.0 mg/kg.

Measured with immunoSEQ multiplex PCR; TCRdb has only the in-frame clones, and not every one. Of roughly 6,800 clones listed, 75% to 85% were seen once; the top ten hold about 19%. Sequences were derived from CD4+ or CD8+ T cells sorted from blood, sampled in a trial of the OX40 agonist ivuxolimab. The chain joins TRBV9 to TRBJ2-2; D gene ambiguous. This receptor was taken from an adult with an advanced solid tumor such as melanoma, head and neck, liver or kidney cancer. The CDR3 DNA is TGTGCCAGCAGCTCTCGAGAGACCGGGGAGCTGTTTTTT. Residues: CASSSRETGELFF.